Listed below are T cell receptor beta chains from one sample, sequenced in a study of shared clonotypes between healthy human individuals. TCRdb's table, derived via immunoSEQ multiplex PCR, lists solely in-frame clones and lacks some. The table includes about 1,900,000 clones, about 94% detected once. What was sequenced was naive CD8+ T cells sorted from blood. Source of these receptors: a man between 18 and 29 years old in good health. The CDR3 runs from the conserved cysteine through the conserved F or W. Each record gives: CDR3 DNA, CDR3 protein, CDR3 length, clone size, J gene, D gene, V gene. A D gene is named only where the DNA matches it firmly. Clone size appears in some rows only: once, few, many, or a class for an expanded clone.

DNA: TGCAGCGTAGAGGCTGGTAGCGGGAGATCCTACGAGCAGTACTTC
CDR3: CSVEAGSGRSYEQYF
length: 15
size: .
J: TRBJ2-7
D: TRBD2
V: TRBV29-1

DNA: TGTGCCAGCAGGCCAGGACAGGCTTTCGGCTACACCTTC
CDR3: CASRPGQAFGYTF
length: 13
size: .
J: TRBJ1-2
D: TRBD1
V: TRBV27

DNA: TGTGCCAGCAGCCCGACTAGCGGGAGGGATTCCTACAATGAGCAGTTCTTC
CDR3: CASSPTSGRDSYNEQFF
length: 17
size: .
J: TRBJ2-1
D: TRBD2
V: TRBV7-9

DNA: TGTGCCAGCAGTTACACCGAACTAGGGGAGCAGTTCTTC
CDR3: CASSYTELGEQFF
length: 13
size: .
J: TRBJ2-1
D: .
V: TRBV6-6

DNA: TGTGCCAGCAGCTCCACCCGGGCGCCCTACGAGCAGTACTTC
CDR3: CASSSTRAPYEQYF
length: 14
size: .
J: TRBJ2-7
D: .
V: TRBV9

DNA: TGTGCCAGCAGCCCCCGGACAGGATACAACTATGGCTACACCTTC
CDR3: CASSPRTGYNYGYTF
length: 15
size: .
J: TRBJ1-2
D: TRBD1
V: TRBV13

DNA: TGTGCCTGGAGTGATGATAGCGGGGAGCTGTTTTTT
CDR3: CAWSDDSGELFF
length: 12
size: .
J: TRBJ2-2
D: .
V: TRBV30

DNA: TGTGCCAGCAGTCCGACAGGGGGGAGCTCCTACGAGCAGTACTTC
CDR3: CASSPTGGSSYEQYF
length: 15
size: .
J: TRBJ2-7
D: TRBD1
V: TRBV2

DNA: TGTGCCAGCAGCTTGGGGGGATACGGCTCCTACGAGCAGTACTTC
CDR3: CASSLGGYGSYEQYF
length: 15
size: .
J: TRBJ2-7
D: .
V: TRBV5-6

DNA: TGTGCCAGCAGTTTATCGCCAGGAGGAGATGGCTACACCTTC
CDR3: CASSLSPGGDGYTF
length: 14
size: .
J: TRBJ1-2
D: .
V: TRBV28

DNA: TGTGCCAGCAGCTTAATACTAGCGGGAATGACAGATACGCAGTATTTT
CDR3: CASSLILAGMTDTQYF
length: 16
size: .
J: TRBJ2-3
D: TRBD2
V: TRBV7-9

DNA: TGTGCCAGCAGTTCAGACCCAGGGGGTTACTACGAGCAGTACTTC
CDR3: CASSSDPGGYYEQYF
length: 15
size: .
J: TRBJ2-7
D: TRBD1
V: TRBV27

DNA: TGTGCCAACCCATACGAGCAGTACTTC
CDR3: CANPYEQYF
length: 9
size: .
J: TRBJ2-7
D: .
V: TRBV21-1

DNA: TGTGCCAGCAGTTTATCGTACGGGTTTCAGCCCCAGCATTTT
CDR3: CASSLSYGFQPQHF
length: 14
size: .
J: TRBJ1-5
D: .
V: TRBV27

DNA: TGTGCCAGCAGCACCGGGACAGGGTCCGAGCAGTACTTC
CDR3: CASSTGTGSEQYF
length: 13
size: .
J: TRBJ2-7
D: TRBD1
V: TRBV5-6

DNA: TGTGCCAGCTATTCCCAAGGAAACACCATATATTTT
CDR3: CASYSQGNTIYF
length: 12
size: .
J: TRBJ1-3
D: .
V: TRBV6-1

DNA: TGTGCCAGCAGGGAAGGGACTAGCGGGAGGAAAAACACAGATACGCAGTATTTT
CDR3: CASREGTSGRKNTDTQYF
length: 18
size: .
J: TRBJ2-3
D: TRBD2
V: TRBV9

DNA: TGCGCCAGCAGCTTGGCGACTAGCGGGGAGGGTGAGCAGTTCTTC
CDR3: CASSLATSGEGEQFF
length: 15
size: .
J: TRBJ2-1
D: TRBD2
V: TRBV5-1

DNA: TGCGCCAGCAGCGCGGGTACCCCCTACGAGCAGTACTTC
CDR3: CASSAGTPYEQYF
length: 13
size: .
J: TRBJ2-7
D: .
V: TRBV5-1

DNA: TGTGCCAGCAGCGGACTAGCGGGAGGTACCATCACAGATACGCAGTATTTT
CDR3: CASSGLAGGTITDTQYF
length: 17
size: once
J: TRBJ2-3
D: TRBD2
V: TRBV7-9

DNA: TGTGCCAGCAGTGTCGGGAAGAAAGGGGGCGGAACGGAGGGGTGCGAGCAGTACTTC
CDR3: CASSVGKKGGGTEGCEQYF
length: 19
size: .
J: TRBJ2-7
D: .
V: TRBV6-1

DNA: TGTGCCCAAGAGGTAGCGGGGCTCTACGAGCAGTACTTC
CDR3: CAQEVAGLYEQYF
length: 13
size: .
J: TRBJ2-7
D: TRBD2
V: TRBV30

DNA: TGTGCCAGCAGCCCGGGACAGGGAAACACAGATACGCAGTATTTT
CDR3: CASSPGQGNTDTQYF
length: 15
size: .
J: TRBJ2-3
D: TRBD1
V: TRBV5-8

DNA: TGTGCCAGCAGCGTTGGCCTCAGCTCCTACGAGCAGTACTTC
CDR3: CASSVGLSSYEQYF
length: 14
size: .
J: TRBJ2-7
D: .
V: TRBV9

DNA: TGTGCCAGCAGGGCTAGCGGGAGGATATACGAGCAGTACTTC
CDR3: CASRASGRIYEQYF
length: 14
size: .
J: TRBJ2-7
D: .
V: TRBV21-1

DNA: TGTGCCAGCAGCGTAGATGGGGGCGAGCAGTACTTC
CDR3: CASSVDGGEQYF
length: 12
size: .
J: TRBJ2-7
D: .
V: TRBV9

DNA: TGTGCCAGCAGCCCGAACTTGAACCTGACACCTCAGGGCCTCCACTTT
CDR3: CASSPNLNLTPQGLHF
length: 16
size: few
J: TRBJ1-6
D: .
V: TRBV7-9

DNA: TGTGCCTGGAGTGCAGGGACAGGGGCTTACGAGCAGTACTTC
CDR3: CAWSAGTGAYEQYF
length: 14
size: .
J: TRBJ2-7
D: TRBD1
V: TRBV30

DNA: TGTGCCAGCAGTGGATTGCAATCAGGGGGCGCCTCGAGCGAGCAGTACTTC
CDR3: CASSGLQSGGASSEQYF
length: 17
size: .
J: TRBJ2-7
D: TRBD1
V: TRBV25-1

DNA: TGTGCCAGCAGCCCCGTAGGGGGGCCGCCGCAGTATTTT
CDR3: CASSPVGGPPQYF
length: 13
size: .
J: TRBJ2-3
D: .
V: TRBV28

DNA: TGTGCCAGCAGCTTGGGGGACAGGGGCTCCACGGAGCAGTTCTTC
CDR3: CASSLGDRGSTEQFF
length: 15
size: .
J: TRBJ2-1
D: TRBD1
V: TRBV5-6

DNA: TGTGCCAGTAGTCCGGGACACCTCTACGAGCAGTACTTC
CDR3: CASSPGHLYEQYF
length: 13
size: .
J: TRBJ2-7
D: .
V: TRBV19

DNA: TGTGCCAGCAGTTTATCAGGACCTTCCTACGAGCAGTACTTC
CDR3: CASSLSGPSYEQYF
length: 14
size: once
J: TRBJ2-7
D: .
V: TRBV27

DNA: TGCGCCAGTAGGTCGGGACAAGCGAGCTCCTATAATTCACCCCTCCACTTT
CDR3: CASRSGQASSYNSPLHF
length: 17
size: .
J: TRBJ1-6
D: .
V: TRBV4-1

DNA: TGTGCCAGCAGCTTTCCCACAGATACGCAGTATTTT
CDR3: CASSFPTDTQYF
length: 12
size: .
J: TRBJ2-3
D: .
V: TRBV5-4

DNA: TGTGCCAGCAGCCCTGGGGGCGGCTACACCTTC
CDR3: CASSPGGGYTF
length: 11
size: .
J: TRBJ1-2
D: .
V: TRBV5-4

DNA: TGTGCCAGCCTCAAGACCCGAGGACAGGGGACCTACGAGCAGTACTTC
CDR3: CASLKTRGQGTYEQYF
length: 16
size: .
J: TRBJ2-7
D: TRBD1
V: TRBV2

DNA: TGTGCCAGCAGTGAACTGCGCAACTCCTACGAGCAGTACTTC
CDR3: CASSELRNSYEQYF
length: 14
size: once
J: TRBJ2-7
D: .
V: TRBV6-1

DNA: TGTGCCAGCAGTTTACCGGGTGTGCCCGGGGAGCTGTTTTTT
CDR3: CASSLPGVPGELFF
length: 14
size: .
J: TRBJ2-2
D: .
V: TRBV27

DNA: TGTGCCAGCAGCCAGGGACAGGTACTCACTGAAGCTTTCTTT
CDR3: CASSQGQVLTEAFF
length: 14
size: .
J: TRBJ1-1
D: TRBD1
V: TRBV7-9

DNA: TGTGCCAGCAGTTACTCCGGGGTCTACGAGCAGTACTTC
CDR3: CASSYSGVYEQYF
length: 13
size: .
J: TRBJ2-7
D: .
V: TRBV6-6